This T cell receptor (beta chain) was sequenced during a study of T cells after somatic rescue of genetic block. TCRdb keeps only in-frame clones here, not all; method: immunoSEQ multiplex PCR. The data hold some 74,000 clones, with approximately 91% observed a single time. V dropped 0 bases and J dropped 2 bases, with 8 bases sitting between them. The CDR3 is 14 amino acids. The germline gives CDR1 SGHRS, CDR2 YFSETQ. This TCR derives from a man aged 25-40 years. Material for sequencing was peripheral blood mononuclear cells (PBMCs). This chain links TRBV5-1 with TRBJ1-1; unclear D gene. This CDR3 is CASSLARTNTEAFF. Here the CDR3 DNA reads TGCGCCAGCAGCTTGGCTCGTACAAACACTGAAGCTTTCTTT.